Detailed here is one TCR beta chain. Using unique molecular identifiers, the investigators prepared the TCRbeta library. TCRdb called the PCR reads again in MiXCR, with one record for every CDR3 protein. This table has 360,000 or so distinct CDR3 sequences, about 20% appearing once. The data stem from a study of T-cell reconstitution after alpha-beta-depleted transplantation in children. Germline V gene lookup returns CDR1 MGHRA and CDR2 YSYEKL. Germline trimming cut 1 base from V and 1 base from J; bases unmatched to any gene: 7. The CDR3 is 18 amino acids. The sequence was obtained from a human donor who donated a stem cell graft to a child with acute myeloid leukemia. The J gene is TRBJ2-5, the V gene TRBV4-1; 12 bases fit TRBD2. Sequences were derived from PBMCs from the stem cell graft donor, sampled from the stem cell graft. In DNA, the CDR3 is TGCGCCAGCAGCCAAGCGGTCCTAGCGGGGGGGTCCCAAGAGACCCAGTACTTC. It specifies CASSQAVLAGGSQETQYF.